This TCR delta chain was sequenced during a study of delta chains in infants with herpesvirus infections. PBMC RNA was reverse transcribed using gamma-chain- and delta-chain-specific primers. TCRdb used CATT to re-call clones from the RT-PCR reads. The table lists about 150 delta-chain clones, about 65% of them singletons. Germline values: CDR1 GEAIGNYY, CDR2 EKD. The CDR3 has 18 amino acids. V was clipped by 8 bases and J by 5 bases; unmatched bases: 11. As concerns this clone: This likely came from a read error, as a far larger clone is one base away.

The chain combines TRDV2 with TRDJ3, with 13 bases that match TRDD3. The TCR originated in a human donor who was a Ugandan infant, either HIV-exposed or HIV-unexposed (not recorded which). Sequenced material: peripheral blood, taken at time point 1 of longitudinal follow-up. For the CDR3, the DNA is TGTGCCTATGATTCGACTGGGGGATACGCCCGGGACACCCGACAGATGTTTTTC. This encodes CAYDSTGGYARDTRQMFF.